These T cell receptor beta chains were read from a single sample in a study of blood T cell repertoires in COVID-19. Libraries were prepared by immunoSEQ multiplex PCR; TCRdb keeps only in-frame clonotypes and omits some of them. The table shows 90,000 to 130,000 clones, with around 86% occurring only once. Sample: peripheral blood. The receptors were sampled from a middle-aged man with acute or convalescent COVID-19. Each CDR3 is given with its conserved first and last residue. Fields, in order: CDR3 length, clone size, J gene, V gene, D gene, CDR3 DNA, CDR3 protein. The D gene is left open where the match is weak. Size is stated for part of the rows, as once, few or many counts, or as a class when the clone is expanded.

13 | - | TRBJ2-2 | TRBV7-2 | - | TGTGCCAGCAGTCGGAGACAGAAAGGGGAGCTGTTTTTT | CASSRRQKGELFF
15 | - | TRBJ1-5 | TRBV15 | - | TGTGCCACCAGCGAACAGGGCTATAGCAATCAGCCCCAGCATTTT | CATSEQGYSNQPQHF
15 | - | TRBJ1-4 | TRBV5-8 | TRBD1 | TGTGCCAGCAGCAGGGCGGGACAGGGCCATGAAAAACTGTTTTTT | CASSRAGQGHEKLFF
16 | - | TRBJ1-5 | TRBV19 | - | TGTGCCAGTAGTATTCGGGGGGCCCAAGGAACCCAGCCCCAGCATTTT | CASSIRGAQGTQPQHF
17 | - | TRBJ2-6 | TRBV19 | - | TGTGCCAGCGGGGGACGGGACGACAGCTCTGGGGCCAACGTCCTGACTTTC | CASGGRDDSSGANVLTF
16 | many | TRBJ1-6 | TRBV19 | TRBD1 | TGTGCCAGTAGGGAACTTACCGGGACAGGGAATTCACCCCTCCACTTT | CASRELTGTGNSPLHF
14 | - | TRBJ1-2 | TRBV11-2 | - | TGTGCCAGCAGCTTAGATTACAGGAACTATGGCTACACCTTC | CASSLDYRNYGYTF
13 | - | TRBJ1-2 | TRBV3-1/TRBV3-2 | - | TGTGCCAGCAGCCAAGAGGGGCATCATGGCTACACCTTC | CASSQEGHHGYTF
16 | - | TRBJ2-1 | TRBV14 | TRBD2 | TGTGCCAGCAGCCAAGGCGGGCTAGCGGTTTACAATGAGCAGTTCTTC | CASSQGGLAVYNEQFF
17 | - | TRBJ1-5 | TRBV5-1 | TRBD1 | TGCGCCAGCAGCCCCACAGGGGCGGTAAATAGCAATCAGCCCCAGCATTTT | CASSPTGAVNSNQPQHF
12 | once | TRBJ2-5 | TRBV30 | TRBD1 | TGTGCCTGGACGACAGGGGGAGAGACCCAGTACTTC | CAWTTGGETQYF
13 | few | TRBJ1-2 | TRBV3-1/TRBV3-2 | TRBD1 | TGTGCCAGCAGGCAGGGGGCTAACTATGGCTACACCTTC | CASRQGANYGYTF
15 | - | TRBJ2-5 | TRBV7-6 | - | TGTGCCAGCAGCTTAGGCCTTTCCCTACAAGAGACCCAGTACTTC | CASSLGLSLQETQYF
15 | - | TRBJ2-3 | TRBV5-1 | TRBD1 | TGCGCCAGCACCCAGGGGGCCCCAGCCACAGATACGCAGTATTTT | CASTQGAPATDTQYF
14 | - | TRBJ2-7 | TRBV7-9 | TRBD2 | TGTGCCAGCAGCTTAGACGGGGGGAACTACGAGCAGTACTTC | CASSLDGGNYEQYF
16 | once | TRBJ1-4 | TRBV5-6 | TRBD1 | TGTGCCAGCAGCTTCGGACAGGACCTTTCTAATGAAAAACTGTTTTTT | CASSFGQDLSNEKLFF
12 | - | TRBJ2-1 | TRBV5-1 | - | TGCGCCAGCAGCTTAGTGGGCGATGAGCAGTTCTTC | CASSLVGDEQFF
12 | few | TRBJ1-1 | TRBV3-1/TRBV3-2 | TRBD1 | TGTGCCAGCAGCCACGGACAGGGAAAAGCTTTCTTT | CASSHGQGKAFF
14 | - | TRBJ1-1 | TRBV10-3 | - | TGTGCCATCATGGAGGGGCGGGTGAACACTGAAGCTTTCTTT | CAIMEGRVNTEAFF
13 | - | TRBJ1-1 | TRBV6-2/TRBV6-3 | - | TGTGCCAGCAGTTACTCGGAGGACACTGAAGCTTTCTTT | CASSYSEDTEAFF
12 | - | TRBJ1-5 | TRBV19 | - | TGTGCCAGTAGTATCCCGGGTCAGCCCCAGCATTTT | CASSIPGQPQHF
12 | - | TRBJ2-1 | TRBV29-1 | TRBD1 | TGCAGCGCAGACAGGGCAATCAATGAGCAGTTCTTC | CSADRAINEQFF
13 | - | TRBJ1-2 | TRBV7-3 | - | TGTGCCAGCAGTCAGGGTGGGCTCTATGGCTACACCTTC | CASSQGGLYGYTF
13 | once | TRBJ2-3 | TRBV29-1 | TRBD1 | TGCAGTGCCCGACAGGGCGGCACAGATACGCAGTATTTT | CSARQGGTDTQYF
14 | - | TRBJ1-2 | TRBV15 | - | TGTGCCACCAGCAGAGAAGCAGGGCACTATGGCTACACCTTC | CATSREAGHYGYTF
17 | - | TRBJ1-3 | TRBV7-8 | - | TGTGCCAGCAGCTTTAGATCCCTAGGGGATGCTGGAAACACCATATATTTT | CASSFRSLGDAGNTIYF
14 | - | TRBJ1-3 | TRBV27 | - | TGTGCCAGCAGTATCACAAGCTCTGGAAACACCATATATTTT | CASSITSSGNTIYF
13 | - | TRBJ1-1 | TRBV6-5 | - | TGTGCCACCACGCGAGGGATGGACACTGAAGCTTTCTTT | CATTRGMDTEAFF
13 | - | TRBJ2-3 | TRBV12-5 | - | TGTGCTAGTGGTTTGGCCGGGACTCATACGCAGTATTTT | CASGLAGTHTQYF
17 | - | TRBJ2-3 | TRBV9 | TRBD1 | TGTGCCAGCAGCCCCATAGGGGGCCTGTCAGGTCCAGATACGCAGTATTTT | CASSPIGGLSGPDTQYF
17 | - | TRBJ2-1 | TRBV19 | TRBD2 | TGTGCCAGTAGTATCATTCTGACTAGCGGGAGGTCCAATGAGCAGTTCTTC | CASSIILTSGRSNEQFF
17 | - | TRBJ1-4 | TRBV7-2 | TRBD1 | TGTGCCAGCAGCCGGGACAGGGGTAACGTGTTTGGTGAAAAACTGTTTTTT | CASSRDRGNVFGEKLFF
16 | once | TRBJ1-6 | TRBV27 | TRBD1 | TGTGCCAGCAGTTTATGGGGGACAGCGACTAATTCACCCCTCCACTTT | CASSLWGTATNSPLHF
17 | - | TRBJ2-1 | TRBV4-1 | TRBD2 | TGCGCCAGCAGCCCCGGGCGTGCGCTAGCGGGAGAAGATGAGCAGTTCTTC | CASSPGRALAGEDEQFF
16 | - | TRBJ2-1 | TRBV19 | TRBD1 | TGTGCCAGTAGTCGCCCGGGACAGGGGGCATGGAATGAGCAGTTCTTC | CASSRPGQGAWNEQFF
12 | - | TRBJ2-7 | TRBV6-5 | - | TGTGCCAGCAGCAAGACAATTTACGAGCAGTACTTC | CASSKTIYEQYF
15 | - | TRBJ1-5 | TRBV21-1 | - | TGTGCCAGCAGCAAAGTCGGGAGGGGTGGTCAGCCCCAGCATTTT | CASSKVGRGGQPQHF
13 | - | TRBJ2-1 | TRBV19 | - | TGTGCCAGTAGTCTACAGGCGTACAATGAGCAGTTCTTC | CASSLQAYNEQFF
13 | - | TRBJ1-2 | TRBV7-2 | TRBD1 | TGTGCCAGCAGCTTAGGGACAGGGTACGGCTACACCTTC | CASSLGTGYGYTF
15 | once | TRBJ2-1 | TRBV24-1 | - | TGTGCCACCAGCGATGATTTGAGTTCCTACAATGAGCAGTTCTTC | CATSDDLSSYNEQFF
21 | - | TRBJ1-5 | TRBV28 | TRBD1 | TGTGCCAGCAGCTGGCCTAGGGGCGGACAGGGAACGGTATATAGCAATCAGCCCCAGCATTTT | CASSWPRGGQGTVYSNQPQHF
12 | - | TRBJ1-1 | TRBV9 | - | TGTGCCAGCAGCGCCGTCGGGAGCGAAGCTTTCTTT | CASSAVGSEAFF
13 | - | TRBJ1-1 | TRBV6-5 | - | TGTGCCAGCAGTTGGGAGGGAGACACTGAAGCTTTCTTT | CASSWEGDTEAFF
13 | - | TRBJ2-2 | TRBV5-1 | - | TGCGCCAGCAGCCCGTTCCAGGGCGGGGAGCTGTTTTTT | CASSPFQGGELFF
13 | - | TRBJ2-5 | TRBV11-3 | - | TGTGCCAGCAGCTTAGCCTCTCAAGAGACCCAGTACTTC | CASSLASQETQYF
14 | - | TRBJ1-2 | TRBV27 | TRBD1 | TGTGCCAGCAGTTTAGGGACAGGAAACTATGGCTACACCTTC | CASSLGTGNYGYTF
13 | - | TRBJ2-2 | TRBV19 | TRBD1 | TGTGCCAGTTCGGACAGGGGTCCCGGGGAGCTGTTTTTT | CASSDRGPGELFF
15 | - | TRBJ1-3 | TRBV6-5 | - | TGTGCCAGCAGTTACAACACAGGGTTTTTGAACACCATATATTTT | CASSYNTGFLNTIYF
16 | once | TRBJ1-2 | TRBV5-4 | - | TGTGCCAGCAGCTCCGTCCCGGGGGGGGCCAACTATGGCTACACCTTC | CASSSVPGGANYGYTF
15 | few | TRBJ2-3 | TRBV7-2 | - | TGTGCCAGCAGCTTAGTTGTGGGGGGTTCAGATACGCAGTATTTT | CASSLVVGGSDTQYF
16 | - | TRBJ2-7 | TRBV5-1 | TRBD2 | TGCGCCAGCAGCCCGGGACTAGCGGGAGGCCCCTACGAGCAGTACTTC | CASSPGLAGGPYEQYF
18 | - | TRBJ2-3 | TRBV18 | TRBD2 | TGTGCCAGCTCACAAGGACTAGCGGTCCTCAAAAGCACAGATACGCAGTATTTT | CASSQGLAVLKSTDTQYF
15 | - | TRBJ1-2 | TRBV2 | - | TGTGCCAGCAGTTCAAGTTCAACAGGGAGCTATGGCTACACCTTC | CASSSSSTGSYGYTF
14 | - | TRBJ1-6 | TRBV6-5 | TRBD1 | TGTGCCAGCAGTTACAGGGACAGGACTTCGCCCCTCCACTTT | CASSYRDRTSPLHF
17 | - | TRBJ2-1 | TRBV21-1 | - | TGTGCCAGCAGCAAAGGGACAGGAAAAACGTTGTTGAATGAGCAGTTCTTC | CASSKGTGKTLLNEQFF